This TCR beta chain was identified in a study of vaccination effects on CD4 cells after COVID-19. Regarding this clone: What it binds is unknown.

Some clones are missing from TCRdb's copy, which holds only in-frame ones; the method was immunoSEQ multiplex PCR. The sample consists of over 50,000 clones, 73% of them appearing once. Antigen-specific CD4+ T cells were first expanded with viral peptide pools by the ViraFEST assay and only then sequenced. Researchers isolated CD4+ T cells once approximately eleven days of culture had elapsed. It was two doses of either the BNT162b2 or mRNA-1273 vaccine that participants received. CDR1 and CDR2 (germline): MNHEY, SVGAGI. This CDR3 has 14 residues. V was pared by 6 bases and J by 5 bases, with 16 bases between.

The sequence derives from a human donor who received a COVID-19 vaccine. Sequencing used CD4+ T cells from PBMCs cultured with HCoV-229E spike peptides, obtained after COVID-19 vaccination. V gene TRBV6-5 combines with J gene TRBJ1-2, with D unclear. The CDR3 bases are TGTGCCAGCAGCCCGGACGCAGCGAGATATGGCTACACCTTC. Amino acid sequence: CASSPDAARYGYTF.